These 12 T cell receptor beta chains were all obtained from the same sample, sequenced in a study of shared clonotypes between healthy human individuals. Data came from immunoSEQ multiplex PCR; TCRdb stores just in-frame clones and leaves some out. The sample comprises some 1 million clones, under 80% of which are singletons, and approximately 1.5% rests with the top ten. Sequenced material: memory CD4+ T cells sorted from blood. The subset denotes: CD45RA-negative fraction. Receptors originate from a man in his late teens or twenties in good health.

The CDR3 loop reads CASKKGAFYSPLHF. Written as DNA, the CDR3 is TGTGCCAGCAAGAAGGGGGCCTTCTATTCACCCCTCCACTTT. J is TRBJ1-6 and V is TRBV6-6; 7 bases are shared with TRBD1. Germline CDR1 MNHNY, CDR2 SVGAGI (reference sequence). This CDR3 is 14 amino acids long. V was pared by 7 bases and J by 8 bases, with 8 bases of the junction left unmatched.

In nucleotides, the CDR3 is TGTGCCAGCAGCCAAGGCGGGGGAGATAATTCACCCCTCCACTTT. Translated, it gives CASSQGGGDNSPLHF. The chain recombines TRBV7-2 with TRBJ1-6, with a tentative D call TRBD1 (5 bases). The CDR3 has 15 residues. The ends were cut back, 5 bases at V and 5 bases at J, with 13 bases in the middle. In germline, CDR1 is SGHTA, CDR2 FQGNSA.

Remarks on this clone: This CDR3 is also generated by other DNA sequences in the sample. The chain is built from TRBV30 and TRBJ1-5; 8 bases align to TRBD1. J lost 7 bases, V lost 3 bases, and 5 bases had no gene match. The CDR3 covers 13 residues. In germline, CDR1 is GTSNPN, CDR2 SVGIG (reference sequence). Written as DNA, the CDR3 is TGTGCCTGGAGAGGACAGGGCGGGCAGCCCCAGCATTTT. The encoded protein is CAWRGQGGQPQHF.

The chain recombines TRBV10-3 with TRBJ1-2, with 8 bases lining up with TRBD1. The germline V gene encodes CDR1 ENHRY and CDR2 SYGVKD. The V segment lost 5 bases and the J segment 6 bases; nucleotides outside the gene matches: 8. This CDR3 spans 14 amino acids. The CDR3 sequence: CAISFGQGGNGYTF. The CDR3 region has the DNA TGTGCCATCAGTTTCGGACAGGGAGGGAATGGCTACACCTTC.

The V and J genes are TRBV7-2 and TRBJ1-2, with a weak D call TRBD1 (5 bases). In germline, CDR1 is SGHTA, CDR2 FQGNSA. V lost 4 bases and J lost 0, with 12 bases in between. The CDR3 is 15 residues long. This CDR3 is CASSSEGITNYGYTF. The CDR3 nucleotides read TGTGCCAGCAGCTCCGAGGGGATCACTAACTATGGCTACACCTTC.

This chain joins TRBV4-1 and TRBJ2-5; D might be TRBD1 (6 bases). The CDR3 length is 13 residues. Germline CDR1 is MGHRA and CDR2 is YSYEKL. Trimming cost V 1 base and J 4 bases, with 7 bases left between them. The CDR3 DNA reads as TGCGCCAGCAGCCAAGTAGGGGGAGAGACCCAGTACTTC. Translated, it gives CASSQVGGETQYF.

The V and J genes are TRBV21-1 and TRBJ2-3; TRBD2, the table's D call, lacks a check against the DNA. TRBV21-1 is an annotated pseudogene. The CDR3 is made up of 15 amino acids. The CDR3 DNA follows: TGTGCCAGCAGCAAAGAGGACTGGAACCTCAATACGCAGTATTTT. It specifies CASSKEDWNLNTQYF.

This chain connects TRBV29-1 to TRBJ1-2; 12 bases align to TRBD1. Germline loops: CDR1 SQVTM, CDR2 ANQGSEA. The junction had 9 bases not matched to a gene; V was cut back by 4 bases and J by 6 bases. The CDR3 runs 15 residues. The CDR3 DNA reads TGCAGCGTTGCCCGATGGGGACAGGGGGCGAATGGCTACACCTTC. This gives the protein CSVARWGQGANGYTF.

The chain links TRBV7-9 to TRBJ2-3; D not certain. The CDR3 contains 13 residues. V shed 5 bases and J shed 10 bases, with 16 bases lying between them. Germline V gives CDR1 SEHNR, CDR2 FQNEAQ (reference sequence). The CDR3 spells CASSPQPGRAQYF. As DNA, the CDR3 is TGTGCCAGCAGCCCCCAGCCGGGCAGAGCGCAGTATTTT.

This sequence joins TRBV2 and TRBJ2-7, with 7 bases fitting TRBD2. This CDR3 region has 14 residues. V gave up 7 bases and J gave up 5 bases; unmatched junction bases: 11. The germline gives CDR1 SNHLY, CDR2 FYNNEI. CDR3: CASTEWGRADEQYF. Here the CDR3 DNA reads TGTGCCAGCACCGAGTGGGGGAGGGCCGACGAGCAGTACTTC.

The chain uses TRBV5-4 and TRBJ2-5, with TRBD2 as a possible D gene (6 bases). The CDR3 contains 17 residues. The V gene lost 1 base and the J gene lost 1 base, with 17 bases spanning the gap. Looked up from germline, CDR1 is SGHNT and CDR2 is YYREEE (reference sequence). The CDR3 nucleotides are TGTGCCAGCAGCTTGAGATTTGGGGGGAACGGCCAAGAGACCCAGTACTTC. It codes for CASSLRFGGNGQETQYF. The full variable domain, completed using reference TRBV5-4 and TRBJ2-5, is ETGVTQSPTHLIKTRGQQVTLRCSSQSGHNTVSWYQQALGQGPQFIFQYYREEENGRGNFPPRFSGLQFPNYSSELNVNALELDDSALYLCASSLRFGGNGQETQYFGPGTRLLVL.

The CDR3 DNA sequence: TGTGCCAGCAGCTCATTAGCGGGAGGATGGTACGAGCAGTACTTC. Its translation: CASSSLAGGWYEQYF. The chain is built from TRBV7-2 and TRBJ2-7; 10 bases align to TRBD2. This CDR3 is 15 amino acids long. Per germline, CDR1 SGHTA and CDR2 FQGNSA. J was trimmed by 4 bases and V by 4 bases; bases with no gene match: 7. The complete variable domain, with remaining parts taken from reference TRBV7-2 and TRBJ2-7, reads GAGVSQSPSNKVTEKGKDVELRCDPISGHTALYWYRQSLGQGLEFLIYFQGNSAPDKSGLPSDRFSAERTGGSVSTLTIQRTQQEDSAVYLCASSSLAGGWYEQYFGPGTRLTVT.